One sample yielded the 3 T cell receptor beta chains listed below, sequenced in a study of PD-1 blockade in mismatch repair-deficient tumors. Regarding time point: 10-day in vitro stimulation with candidate neoantigen peptide 6. The method was immunoSEQ multiplex PCR; TCRdb's version includes in-frame clones alone and lacks a portion of them. The data show about 14,000 clones, about 85% seen once. No antigen is known for these receptors. The material was cells cultured in vitro, obtained from a patient treated with pembrolizumab. These receptors all come from an adult with mismatch repair-deficient cancer.

The J gene is TRBJ2-1, the V gene TRBV11-1, with 11 bases fitting TRBD2. The CDR3 runs to 15 residues. V trimming: 4 bases; J trimming: 4 bases; junction bases outside the gene matches: 3. CDR1 is SGHAT, CDR2 FQDESV, per germline (reference sequence). The CDR3 region is CASSSRLAGYNEQFF. CDR3 coding DNA: TGTGCCAGCAGCTCGCGACTAGCGGGGTACAATGAGCAGTTCTTC. Full variable domain (rest looked up from reference TRBV11-1 and TRBJ2-1): EAEVAQSPRYKITEKSQAVAFWCDPISGHATLYWYRQILGQGPELLVQFQDESVVDDSQLPKDRFSAERLKGVDSTLKIQPAELGDSAMYLCASSSRLAGYNEQFFGPGTRLTVL.

The chain links TRBV27 to TRBJ1-2; TRBD1 is a possible D gene (6 bases). The V end lost 6 bases, the J end lost 2 bases, and 13 bases lay between the germline ends. The CDR3 covers 14 residues. Germline lookup yields CDR1 MNHEY and CDR2 SMNVEV (reference sequence). In DNA form, the CDR3 reads TGTGCCAGCAGCAACCCGGGACAAAACTATGGCTACACCTTC. This sequence encodes CASSNPGQNYGYTF.

CDR3 coding DNA: TGCGCCAGCAGCCGACAGGGGGAGACTGAAGCTTTCTTT. It encodes CASSRQGETEAFF. The chain combines TRBV5-1 with TRBJ1-1; 9 bases are a match to TRBD1. The CDR3 is 13 residues long. Trimming removed 4 bases from V and 5 bases from J; junction bases left unmatched: 3. Per germline, CDR1 SGHRS and CDR2 YFSETQ.